The sequence of this T cell receptor (beta chain) was determined in a study of T-cell memory formation after mild COVID-19. Turning to the study itself: The two donors had largely donor-specific TCR clusters. General study results and limits: CD4+ contracting clones lay mainly in CM and EM, CD8+ ones in EMRA. Clones contracting over day 15 to 85 were CD4/CD8 balanced, with later expanders leaning CD4+.

As to this clonotype: Its antigen is currently unknown.

The TCR alpha and TCR beta cDNA libraries, bearing sample barcodes and UMIs, were generated by 5'RACE using constant-segment primers. One entry per CDR3 protein, called by TCRdb with MiXCR from the 5' RACE reads. Among roughly 300,000 distinct CDR3 sequences listed, 8% to 10% were seen once. The TCR was taken from a young man who had mild COVID-19 (a few samples of this study predate the infection). Cell type and time point are not known. Sequencing input: PBMCs or a T cell subset sorted from them (not recorded which).

As DNA, the CDR3 is TGCAGTGCTAGACCCGCCTTCTTGGAGACCCAGTACTTC. Amino acids: CSARPAFLETQYF. The rearrangement links TRBV20-1 to TRBJ2-5; D is unclear. CDR3 length: 13 amino acids. V gave up 2 bases and J gave up 5 bases, with 12 bases separating them. Germline-derived CDR1 and CDR2 are DFQATT and SNEGSKA (reference sequence).